What follows are 3 T cell receptor beta chains derived from one specimen sequenced in a study of technical replicates of blood from a few donors. Clones were read by immunoSEQ multiplex PCR, and TCRdb kept only the in-frame ones, dropping some. This repertoire shows about 70,000 clones, approximately 93% found once; its top ten account for about 0.35%. Sequenced: T cells isolated from PBMCs. The receptors come from a human donor in good health.

The chain has TRBV7-7 and TRBJ1-1; D possibly corresponds to TRBD1 (6 bases). V was trimmed by 4 bases and J by 3 bases, leaving 12 bases between them. Germline CDR1 and CDR2: SSHAT and FNYEAQ (reference sequence). The CDR3 length is 14 residues. This CDR3 reads CASSSIGGDTEAFF. DNA for the CDR3: TGTGCCAGCAGCTCAATAGGGGGGGACACTGAAGCTTTCTTT.

The chain links TRBV5-6 to TRBJ1-1; D gene ambiguous. Germline CDR1 and CDR2: SGHDT and YYEEEE. The V and J ends lost 0 bases and 10 bases respectively, with 10 bases between them. The CDR3 length is 12 residues. CDR3 region: CASSLGGNPAFF. DNA for the CDR3: TGTGCCAGCAGCTTGGGCGGAAATCCAGCTTTCTTT.

This chain uses TRBV30 with TRBJ2-3, with 11 positions matching TRBD2. Germline V lookup: CDR1 GTSNPN, CDR2 SVGIG (reference sequence). Unmatched junction bases numbered 17, after V lost 8 bases and J lost 1 base. This CDR3 region has 18 residues. The CDR3 sequence is CAAQTSGSYWGGTDTQYF. CDR3 sequence (DNA): TGTGCCGCTCAAACTAGCGGGAGTTATTGGGGGGGCACAGATACGCAGTATTTT.